This TCR beta chain emerged from a study of CD8+ T cells in alopecia areata. In the study overall: Tofacitinib lasted 6 to 18 months, then 6 months off drug.

Extracted RNA was reverse transcribed into cDNA, the sequencing template. Assay used: immunoSEQ multiplex PCR; TCRdb lists only in-frame clones, some missing. Of 70,000 or so clones in the sample, 55% to 75% were seen once. CDR3 length: 15 residues. The V and J ends lost 0 bases and 11 bases respectively, with 17 bases between them. Looked up from germline, CDR1 is SEHNR and CDR2 is FQNEAQ (reference sequence). In alopecia areata patients, both lesional scalp punch biopsies and peripheral blood were collected. This material consisted of CD8+ T cells sorted from blood, taken at week 0. This TCR was sampled from a human donor with alopecia areata. The J gene is TRBJ2-4, the V gene TRBV7-9; no definite D call. The DNA for the CDR3 is TGTGCCAGCAGCTTAGCGGACGGAGCCTATGCTCTTCAGTACTTC. Encoded protein: CASSLADGAYALQYF.